These T cell receptor beta chains were read from a single sample in a study of OX40 agonist ivuxolimab in advanced cancers. Data came from immunoSEQ multiplex PCR; TCRdb stores just in-frame clones and leaves some out. The sample holds some 80,000 clones, approximately 89% seen once. Sequencing was performed on CD4+ or CD8+ T cells sorted from blood, taken in a trial of the OX40 agonist ivuxolimab. The receptors originated from an adult with an advanced solid tumor such as melanoma, head and neck, liver or kidney cancer. Each CDR3 is given with its conserved first and last residue. Each record gives: J gene, D gene, clone size, V gene, CDR3 DNA, CDR3 protein. The D gene is left open where the match is weak. The listing skips clone size in some rows; elsewhere it reads once, few, many or a size class.

TRBJ2-2 | - | once | TRBV11-2 | TGTGCCAGCAGATGGACCGGGGGCGACACCGGGGAGCTGTTTTTT | CASRWTGGDTGELFF
TRBJ1-2 | TRBD1 | - | TRBV2 | TGTGCCAGCAGTGGACAGGGGTATGGCTACACCTTC | CASSGQGYGYTF
TRBJ2-1 | TRBD2 | - | TRBV15 | TGTGCCACCAGCAGCGTGTGGACTAGCCAGTTCTTC | CATSSVWTSQFF
TRBJ2-7 | - | - | TRBV11-2 | TGTGCCAGCAGCCGGGGGCAGGGGGCCTACGAGCAGTACTTC | CASSRGQGAYEQYF
TRBJ1-3 | - | - | TRBV10-3 | TGTGCCATCAGTGATTACAGATTTTCTGGAAACACCATATATTTT | CAISDYRFSGNTIYF
TRBJ2-1 | - | - | TRBV4-2 | TGTGCCAGCAGCCAAGTTACAGAGGGGCAGTTCTTC | CASSQVTEGQFF
TRBJ2-2 | TRBD1 | - | TRBV6-1 | TGTGCCAGCGAAAAGGGGGCAGGCACCGGGGAGCTGTTTTTT | CASEKGAGTGELFF
TRBJ1-1 | - | - | TRBV28 | TGTGCCAGCAGTTTGCAGGGTCGTGAAGAAGCTTTCTTT | CASSLQGREEAFF
TRBJ1-2 | TRBD1 | - | TRBV5-1 | TGCGCCAGCAGCTTGAGACAGGGGTACGGCTACACCTTC | CASSLRQGYGYTF
TRBJ1-1 | - | - | TRBV28 | TGTGCCAGCAGTCCGAGAGGGGGGTGGAGCACTGAAGCTTTCTTT | CASSPRGGWSTEAFF
TRBJ1-4 | - | - | TRBV4-2 | TGTGCCAGCAGCCAAGATGGCGGGGGGTCCTATGAAAAACTGTTTTTT | CASSQDGGGSYEKLFF
TRBJ2-1 | TRBD2 | - | TRBV4-1 | TGCGCCAGCAGCCACGGAGCGGGGGGTTACAATGAGCAGTTCTTC | CASSHGAGGYNEQFF
TRBJ1-1 | - | - | TRBV7-2 | TGTGCCAGCAGCTTAGAAGGGGGAAGTAACACTGAAGCTTTCTTT | CASSLEGGSNTEAFF
TRBJ1-3 | - | - | TRBV7-2 | TGTGCCAGCAGCTACTCAGGAGCGTCTGGAAACACCATATATTTT | CASSYSGASGNTIYF
TRBJ1-1 | - | - | TRBV6-1 | TGTGCCAGCAGTTATTCCGACAGGAACACTGAAGCTTTCTTT | CASSYSDRNTEAFF
TRBJ2-1 | TRBD1 | - | TRBV5-1 | TGCGCCAGCAGCTTGAGTGGGGCAGGGGGACCGGCTGAGCAGTTCTTC | CASSLSGAGGPAEQFF
TRBJ2-3 | - | - | TRBV6-5 | TGTGCCAGCAGCACCCGGGACATCCGAGTGGATACGCAGTATTTT | CASSTRDIRVDTQYF
TRBJ1-2 | - | once | TRBV9 | TGTGCCAGCAGTGGAACTGGCGGAGGCTACACCTTC | CASSGTGGGYTF
TRBJ1-4 | - | - | TRBV5-4 | TGTGCCAGCAGCTTGGGGCAGGGCGAATTAAATGAAAAACTGTTTTTT | CASSLGQGELNEKLFF
TRBJ2-3 | - | - | TRBV9 | TGTGCCAGCAGCAGTCGTACGAGCGGAGATACGCAGTATTTT | CASSSRTSGDTQYF
TRBJ2-5 | TRBD2 | few | TRBV6-5 | TGTGCCAGCAGAGGCCTAGCGGGCAGGGAACAGACCCAGTACTTC | CASRGLAGREQTQYF